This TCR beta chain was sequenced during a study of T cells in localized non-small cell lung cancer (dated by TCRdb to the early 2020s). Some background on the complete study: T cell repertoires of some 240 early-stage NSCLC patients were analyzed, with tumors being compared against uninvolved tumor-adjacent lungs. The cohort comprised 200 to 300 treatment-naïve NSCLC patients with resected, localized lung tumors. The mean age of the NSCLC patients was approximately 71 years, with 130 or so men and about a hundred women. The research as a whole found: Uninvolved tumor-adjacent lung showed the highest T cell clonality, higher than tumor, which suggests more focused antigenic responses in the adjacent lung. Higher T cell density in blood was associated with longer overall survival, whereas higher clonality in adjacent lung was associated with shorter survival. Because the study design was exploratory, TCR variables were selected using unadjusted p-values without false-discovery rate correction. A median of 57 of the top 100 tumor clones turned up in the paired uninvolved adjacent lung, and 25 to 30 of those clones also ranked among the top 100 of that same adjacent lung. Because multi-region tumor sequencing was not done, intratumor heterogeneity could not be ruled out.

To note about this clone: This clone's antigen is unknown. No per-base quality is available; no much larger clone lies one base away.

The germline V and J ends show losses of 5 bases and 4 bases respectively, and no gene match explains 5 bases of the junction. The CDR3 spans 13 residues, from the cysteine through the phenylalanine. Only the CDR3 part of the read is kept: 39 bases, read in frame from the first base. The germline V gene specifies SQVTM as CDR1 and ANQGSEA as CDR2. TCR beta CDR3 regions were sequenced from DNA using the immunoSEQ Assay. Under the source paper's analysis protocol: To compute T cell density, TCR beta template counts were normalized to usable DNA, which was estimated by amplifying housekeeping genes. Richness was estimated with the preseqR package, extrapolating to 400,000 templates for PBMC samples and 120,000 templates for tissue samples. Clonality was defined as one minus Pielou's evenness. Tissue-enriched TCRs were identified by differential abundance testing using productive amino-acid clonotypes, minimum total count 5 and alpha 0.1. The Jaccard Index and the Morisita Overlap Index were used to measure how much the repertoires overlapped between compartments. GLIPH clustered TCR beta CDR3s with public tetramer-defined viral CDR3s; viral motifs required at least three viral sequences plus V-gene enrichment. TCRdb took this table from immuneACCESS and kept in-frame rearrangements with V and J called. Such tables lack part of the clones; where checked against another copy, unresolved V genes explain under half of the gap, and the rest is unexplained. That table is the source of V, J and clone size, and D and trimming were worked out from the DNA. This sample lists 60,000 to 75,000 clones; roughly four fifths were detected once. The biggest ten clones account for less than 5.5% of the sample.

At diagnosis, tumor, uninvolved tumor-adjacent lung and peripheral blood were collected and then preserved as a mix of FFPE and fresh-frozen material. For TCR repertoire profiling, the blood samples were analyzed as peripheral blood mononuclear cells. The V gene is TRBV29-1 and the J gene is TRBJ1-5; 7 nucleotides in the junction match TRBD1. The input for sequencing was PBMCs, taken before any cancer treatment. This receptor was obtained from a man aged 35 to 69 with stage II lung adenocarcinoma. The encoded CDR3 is CSVLTGENQPQHF. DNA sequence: TGCAGCGTTCTTACAGGGGAGAATCAGCCCCAGCATTTT.